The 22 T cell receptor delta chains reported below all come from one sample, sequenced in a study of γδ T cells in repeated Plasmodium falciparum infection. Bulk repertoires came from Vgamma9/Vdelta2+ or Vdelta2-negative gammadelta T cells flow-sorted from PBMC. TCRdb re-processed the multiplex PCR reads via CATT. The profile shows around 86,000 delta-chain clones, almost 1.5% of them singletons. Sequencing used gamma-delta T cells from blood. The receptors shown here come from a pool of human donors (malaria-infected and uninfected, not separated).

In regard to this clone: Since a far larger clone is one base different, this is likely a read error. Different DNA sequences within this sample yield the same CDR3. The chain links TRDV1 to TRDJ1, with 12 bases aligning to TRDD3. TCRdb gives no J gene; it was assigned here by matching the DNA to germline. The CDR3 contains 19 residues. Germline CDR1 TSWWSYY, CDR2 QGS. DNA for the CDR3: TGTGCTCTCGGGGAAGGGTATCTACGCTCTGGGGGATACGCCGATAAACTCATCTTT. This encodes CALGEGYLRSGGYADKLIF.

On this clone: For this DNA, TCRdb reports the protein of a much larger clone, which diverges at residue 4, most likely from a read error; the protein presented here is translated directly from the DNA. The CDR3 bases are TGTGCCTGTAACCGCGTGATGGGGGACACCGATAAACTCATCTTT. It encodes CACNRVMGDTDKLIF. J is TRDJ1 and V is TRDV2, with D possibly TRDD3 on 6 matching bases. The J gene, left out of TCRdb, was set here by checking the DNA against germline. The germline gives CDR1 GEAIGNYY, CDR2 EKD. CDR3 size: 15 residues. V dropped 6 bases and J dropped 0 bases, with 16 bases sitting between them.

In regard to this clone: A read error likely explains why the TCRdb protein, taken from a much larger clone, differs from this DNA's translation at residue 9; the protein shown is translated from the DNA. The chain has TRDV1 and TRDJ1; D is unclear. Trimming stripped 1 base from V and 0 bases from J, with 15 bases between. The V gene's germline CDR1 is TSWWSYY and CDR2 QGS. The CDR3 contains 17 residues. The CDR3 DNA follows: TGTGCTCTTGGGGAACGACTTCTAATCGGGTACACCGATAAACTCATCTTT. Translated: CALGERLLIGYTDKLIF.

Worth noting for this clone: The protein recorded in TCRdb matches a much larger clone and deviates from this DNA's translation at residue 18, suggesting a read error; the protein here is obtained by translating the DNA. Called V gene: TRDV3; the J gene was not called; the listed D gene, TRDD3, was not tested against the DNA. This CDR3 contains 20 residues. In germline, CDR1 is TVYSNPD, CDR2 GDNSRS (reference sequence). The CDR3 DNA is TGTGCCTACCCTTCCTACCGCCTTACTGGGGGGATCCAGTACACCGATAAACCCATCTTT. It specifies CAYPSYRLTGGIQYTDKPIF.

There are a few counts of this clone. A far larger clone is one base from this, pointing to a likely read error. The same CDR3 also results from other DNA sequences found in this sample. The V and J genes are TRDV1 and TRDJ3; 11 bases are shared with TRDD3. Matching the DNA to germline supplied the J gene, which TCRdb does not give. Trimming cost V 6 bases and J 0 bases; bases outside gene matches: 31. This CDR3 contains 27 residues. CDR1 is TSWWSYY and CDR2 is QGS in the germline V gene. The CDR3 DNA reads TGTGCTCTTGGAAGGGCTCCCTTTAATTTCTGGGGGATACACGACAGTCACTCCTCCTGGGACACCCGACAGATGTTTTTC. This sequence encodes CALGRAPFNFWGIHDSHSSWDTRQMFF.

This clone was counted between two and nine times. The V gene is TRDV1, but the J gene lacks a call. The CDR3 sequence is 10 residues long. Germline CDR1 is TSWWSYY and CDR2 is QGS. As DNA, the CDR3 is TGTGCTCTTGGGGCCCACCCCCTTACCTTC. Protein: CALGAHPLTF.

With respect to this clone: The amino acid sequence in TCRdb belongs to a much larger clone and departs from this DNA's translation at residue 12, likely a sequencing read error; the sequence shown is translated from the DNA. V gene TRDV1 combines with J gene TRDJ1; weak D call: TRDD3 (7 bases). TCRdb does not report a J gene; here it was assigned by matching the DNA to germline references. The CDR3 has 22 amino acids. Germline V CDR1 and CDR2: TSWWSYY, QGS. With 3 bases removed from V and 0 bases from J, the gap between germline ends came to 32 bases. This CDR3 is CALGEPLHLPSNTGVHTDKLIF. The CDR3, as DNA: TGTGCTCTTGGGGAGCCTCTTCATCTTCCTTCTAATACTGGGGTGCACACCGATAAACTCATCTTT.

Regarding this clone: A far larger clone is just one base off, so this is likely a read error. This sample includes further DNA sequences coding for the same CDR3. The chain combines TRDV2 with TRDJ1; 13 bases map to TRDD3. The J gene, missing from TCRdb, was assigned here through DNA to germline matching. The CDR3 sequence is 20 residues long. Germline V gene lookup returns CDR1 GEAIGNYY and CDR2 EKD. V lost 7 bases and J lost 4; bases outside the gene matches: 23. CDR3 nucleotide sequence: TGTGCCTGCGACCCACTACTGGGGGATACGCGAAATCCAGTGGTCGATAAACTCATCTTT. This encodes CACDPLLGDTRNPVVDKLIF.

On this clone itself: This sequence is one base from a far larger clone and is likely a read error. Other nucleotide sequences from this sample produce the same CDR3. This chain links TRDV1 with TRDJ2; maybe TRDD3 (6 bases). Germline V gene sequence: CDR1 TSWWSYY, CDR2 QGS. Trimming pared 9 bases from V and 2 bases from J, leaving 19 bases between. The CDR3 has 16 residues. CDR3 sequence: CALKTGGDTLTAQLFF. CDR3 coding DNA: TGTGCTCTCAAGACGGGTGGAGATACGTTGACAGCACAACTCTTCTTT.

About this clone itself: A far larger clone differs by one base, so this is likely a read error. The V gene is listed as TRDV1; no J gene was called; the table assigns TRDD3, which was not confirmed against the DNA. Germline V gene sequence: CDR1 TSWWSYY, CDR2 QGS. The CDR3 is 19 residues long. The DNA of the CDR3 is TGTGCTCTTGGGGAACGGTACGGTGGGGGACCCACACCGCCCGATAAGCTCATCTTT. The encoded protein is CALGERYGGGPTPPDKLIF.

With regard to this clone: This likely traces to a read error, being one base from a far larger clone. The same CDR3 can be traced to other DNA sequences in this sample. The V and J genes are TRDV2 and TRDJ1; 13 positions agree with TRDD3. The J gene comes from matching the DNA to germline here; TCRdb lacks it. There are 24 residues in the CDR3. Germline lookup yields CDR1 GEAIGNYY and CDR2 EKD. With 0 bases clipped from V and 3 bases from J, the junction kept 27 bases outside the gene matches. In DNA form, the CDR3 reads TGTGCCTGTGACACCGGCCCTATTTCCGGCAAAGTACTGGGGGATACGCTAAACTCCGATAAACTCATCTTT. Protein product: CACDTGPISGKVLGDTLNSDKLIF.

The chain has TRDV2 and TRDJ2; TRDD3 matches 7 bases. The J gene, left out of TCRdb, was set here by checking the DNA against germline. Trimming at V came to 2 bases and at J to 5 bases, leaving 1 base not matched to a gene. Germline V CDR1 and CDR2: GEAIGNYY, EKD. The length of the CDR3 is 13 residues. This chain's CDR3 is CACDKGDTAQLFF. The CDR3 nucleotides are TGTGCCTGTGACAAGGGGGATACAGCACAACTCTTCTTT.

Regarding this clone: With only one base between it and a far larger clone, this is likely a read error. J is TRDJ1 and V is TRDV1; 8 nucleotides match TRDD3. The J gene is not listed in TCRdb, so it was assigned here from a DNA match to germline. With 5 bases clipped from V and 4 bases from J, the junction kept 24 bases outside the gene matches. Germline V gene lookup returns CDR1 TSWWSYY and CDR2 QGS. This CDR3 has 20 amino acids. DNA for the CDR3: TGTGCTCTTGGGCAGCCCTCCCCCGGGGATACACGCCCATGGGGCGATAAACTCATCTTT. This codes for CALGQPSPGDTRPWGDKLIF.

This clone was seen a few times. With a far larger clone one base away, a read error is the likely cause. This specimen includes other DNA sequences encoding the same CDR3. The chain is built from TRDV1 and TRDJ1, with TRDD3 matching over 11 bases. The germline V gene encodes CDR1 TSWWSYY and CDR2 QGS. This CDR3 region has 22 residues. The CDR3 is CALGELCPSYPAGGYWDDKLIF. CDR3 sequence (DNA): TGTGCTCTTGGGGAACTATGTCCTTCCTATCCCGCTGGGGGATACTGGGACGATAAACTCATTTTT.

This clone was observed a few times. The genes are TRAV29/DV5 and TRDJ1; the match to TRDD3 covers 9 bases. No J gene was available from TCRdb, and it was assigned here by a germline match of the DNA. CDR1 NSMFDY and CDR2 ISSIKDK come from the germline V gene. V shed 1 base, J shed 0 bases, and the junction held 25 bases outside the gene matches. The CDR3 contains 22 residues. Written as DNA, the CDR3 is TGTGCAGCAAGCTCTGCCTTCCCCACCTGGTGGGGATACGAGACCAACACCGATAAACTCATCTTT. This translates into CAASSAFPTWWGYETNTDKLIF. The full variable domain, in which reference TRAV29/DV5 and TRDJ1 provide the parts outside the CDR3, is DQQVKQNSPSLSVQEGRISILNCDYTNSMFDYFLWYKKYPAEGPTFLISISSIKDKNEDGRFTVFLNKSAKHLSLHIVPSQPGDSAVYFCAASSAFPTWWGYETNTDKLIFGKGTRVTVEP.

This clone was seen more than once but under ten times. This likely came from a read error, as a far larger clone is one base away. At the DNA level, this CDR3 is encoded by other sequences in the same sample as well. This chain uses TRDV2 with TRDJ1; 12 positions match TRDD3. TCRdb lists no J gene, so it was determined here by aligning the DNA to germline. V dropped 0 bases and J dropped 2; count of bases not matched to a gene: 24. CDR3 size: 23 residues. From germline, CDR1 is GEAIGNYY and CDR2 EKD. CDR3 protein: CACDTVPTGGNLGDTRGTDKLIF. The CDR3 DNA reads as TGTGCCTGTGACACCGTACCTACGGGGGGTAATCTGGGGGATACGAGGGGTACCGATAAACTCATCTTT.

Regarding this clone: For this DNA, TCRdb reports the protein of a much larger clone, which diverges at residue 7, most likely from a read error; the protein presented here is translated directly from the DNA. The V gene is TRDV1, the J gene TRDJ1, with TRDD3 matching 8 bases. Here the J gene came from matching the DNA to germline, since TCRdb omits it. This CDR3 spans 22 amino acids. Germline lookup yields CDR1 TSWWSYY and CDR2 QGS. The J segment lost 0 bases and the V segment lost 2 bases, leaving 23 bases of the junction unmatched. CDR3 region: CALGEGFYRTGGHLPYTDKLIF. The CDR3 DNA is TGTGCTCTTGGGGAAGGTTTCTACCGTACTGGGGGTCACCTCCCCTACACCGATAAACTCATCTTT.

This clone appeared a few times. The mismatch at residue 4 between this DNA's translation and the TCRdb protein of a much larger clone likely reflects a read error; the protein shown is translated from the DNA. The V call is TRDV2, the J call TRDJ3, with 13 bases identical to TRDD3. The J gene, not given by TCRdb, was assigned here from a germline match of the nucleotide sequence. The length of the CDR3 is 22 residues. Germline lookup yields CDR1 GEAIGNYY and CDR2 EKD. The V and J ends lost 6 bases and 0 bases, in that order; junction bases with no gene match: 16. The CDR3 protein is CACNSPPTGGYGSSWDTRQMFF. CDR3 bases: TGTGCCTGTAATTCGCCACCAACTGGGGGATACGGAAGCTCCTGGGACACCCGACAGATGTTTTTC.

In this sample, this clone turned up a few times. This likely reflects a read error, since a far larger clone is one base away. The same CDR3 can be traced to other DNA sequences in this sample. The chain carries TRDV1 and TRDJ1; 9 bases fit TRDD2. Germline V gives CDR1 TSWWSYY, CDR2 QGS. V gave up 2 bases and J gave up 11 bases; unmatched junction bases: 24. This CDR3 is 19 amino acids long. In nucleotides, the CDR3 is TGTGCTCTTGGGGAAAGCCTTCCTACACAACCTAGATACTGCTTAGAGCTCATCTTT. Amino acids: CALGESLPTQPRYCLELIF.

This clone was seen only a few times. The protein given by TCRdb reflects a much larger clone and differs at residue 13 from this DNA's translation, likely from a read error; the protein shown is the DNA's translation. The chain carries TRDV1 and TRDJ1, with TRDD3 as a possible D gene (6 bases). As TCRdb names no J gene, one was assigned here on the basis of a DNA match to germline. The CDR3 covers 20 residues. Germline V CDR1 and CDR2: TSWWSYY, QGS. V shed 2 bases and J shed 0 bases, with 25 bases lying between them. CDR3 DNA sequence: TGTGCTCTTGGGGAATTTCTTTACGGTCATCGGGGGACACACACCGATAAACTCATCTTT. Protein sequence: CALGEFLYGHRGTHTDKLIF.

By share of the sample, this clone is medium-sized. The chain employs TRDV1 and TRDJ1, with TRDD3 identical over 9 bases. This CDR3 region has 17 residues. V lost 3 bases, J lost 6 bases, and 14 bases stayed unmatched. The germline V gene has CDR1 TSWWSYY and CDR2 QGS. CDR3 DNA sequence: TGTGCTCTTGGGGAGCTACGTGCTGGGGGATTAAGATATAAACTCATCTTT. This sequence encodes CALGELRAGGLRYKLIF.

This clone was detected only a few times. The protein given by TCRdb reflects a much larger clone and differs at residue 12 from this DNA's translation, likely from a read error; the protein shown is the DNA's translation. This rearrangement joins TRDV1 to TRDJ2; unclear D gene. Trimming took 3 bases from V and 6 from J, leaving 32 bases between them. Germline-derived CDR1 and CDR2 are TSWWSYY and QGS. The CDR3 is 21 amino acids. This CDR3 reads CALGDLIHGVWRSPPSAQLFF. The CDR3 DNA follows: TGTGCTCTTGGGGACCTGATCCACGGGGTGTGGAGGTCTCCACCCTCAGCACAACTCTTCTTT.